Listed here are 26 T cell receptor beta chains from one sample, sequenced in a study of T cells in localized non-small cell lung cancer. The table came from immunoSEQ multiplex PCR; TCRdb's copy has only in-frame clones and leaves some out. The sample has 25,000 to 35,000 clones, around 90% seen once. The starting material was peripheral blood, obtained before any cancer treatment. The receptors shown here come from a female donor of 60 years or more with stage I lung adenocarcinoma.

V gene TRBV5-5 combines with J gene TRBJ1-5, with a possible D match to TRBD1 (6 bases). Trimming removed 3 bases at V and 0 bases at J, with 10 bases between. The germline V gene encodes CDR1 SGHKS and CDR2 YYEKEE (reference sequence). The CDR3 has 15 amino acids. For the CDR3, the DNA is TGTGCCAGCAGCTGGGGGACACATAGCAATCAGCCCCAGCATTTT. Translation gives CASSWGTHSNQPQHF.

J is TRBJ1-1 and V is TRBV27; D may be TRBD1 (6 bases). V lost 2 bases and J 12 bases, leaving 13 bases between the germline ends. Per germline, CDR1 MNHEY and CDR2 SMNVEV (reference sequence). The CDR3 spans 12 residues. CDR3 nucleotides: TGTGCCAGCAGTTTAGGGGGCGGGATAACTTTCTTT. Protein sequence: CASSLGGGITFF.

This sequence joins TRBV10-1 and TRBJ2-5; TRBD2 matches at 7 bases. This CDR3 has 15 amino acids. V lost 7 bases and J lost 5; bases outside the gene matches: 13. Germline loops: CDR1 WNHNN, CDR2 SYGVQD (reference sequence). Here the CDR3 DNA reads TGCGCCAGCAACCCCAGATCCAGGGAGGGGGAGACCCAGTACTTC. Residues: CASNPRSREGETQYF.

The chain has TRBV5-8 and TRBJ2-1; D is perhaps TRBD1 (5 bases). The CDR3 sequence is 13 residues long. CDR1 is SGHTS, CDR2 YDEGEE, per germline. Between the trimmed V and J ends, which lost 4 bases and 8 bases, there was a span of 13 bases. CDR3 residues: CASSRPQGYEQFF. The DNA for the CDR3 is TGTGCCAGCAGCCGACCCCAGGGTTATGAGCAGTTCTTC. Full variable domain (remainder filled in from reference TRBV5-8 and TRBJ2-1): EAGVTQSPTHLIKTRGQQATLRCSPISGHTSVYWYQQALGLGLQFLLWYDEGEERNRGNFPPRFSGRQFPNYSSELNVNALELEDSALYLCASSRPQGYEQFFGPGTRLTVL.

CDR3 region: CASRAPYANTEAFF. The CDR3 region has the DNA TGTGCCAGCAGGGCACCATACGCTAACACTGAAGCTTTCTTT. V is TRBV2 and J is TRBJ1-1; D is unclear. Per germline, CDR1 SNHLY and CDR2 FYNNEI. The CDR3 loop spans 14 amino acids. The V and J ends lost 6 bases and 2 bases respectively, with 13 bases between them.

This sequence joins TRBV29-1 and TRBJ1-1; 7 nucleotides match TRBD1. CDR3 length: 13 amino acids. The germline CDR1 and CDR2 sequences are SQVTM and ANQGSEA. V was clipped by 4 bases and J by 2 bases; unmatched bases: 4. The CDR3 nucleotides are TGCAGCGTTGGAGGGGGCGGCAACACTGAAGCTTTCTTT. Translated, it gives CSVGGGGNTEAFF.

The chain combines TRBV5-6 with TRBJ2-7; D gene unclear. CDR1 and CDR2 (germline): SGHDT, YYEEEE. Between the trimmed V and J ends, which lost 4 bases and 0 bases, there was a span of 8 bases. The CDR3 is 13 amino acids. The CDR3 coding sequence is TGTGCCAGCAGCCAAAAAAGCTCCTACGAGCAGTACTTC. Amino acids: CASSQKSSYEQYF.

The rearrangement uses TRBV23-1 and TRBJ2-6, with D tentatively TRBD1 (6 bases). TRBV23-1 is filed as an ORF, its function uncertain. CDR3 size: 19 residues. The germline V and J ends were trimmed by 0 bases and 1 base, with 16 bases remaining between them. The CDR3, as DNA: TGCGCCAGCAGTCAATCGTATGGGGGCGGTACTTCTGGGGCCAACGTCCTGACTTTC. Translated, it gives CASSQSYGGGTSGANVLTF.

As DNA, the CDR3 is TGTGCCAGCAGCTTAGGAGTTATGGGGAATGAGCAGTTCTTC. This sequence encodes CASSLGVMGNEQFF. The chain has TRBV7-9 and TRBJ2-1; D gene uncertain. V shed 1 base and J shed 7 bases, with 11 bases lying between them. The CDR3 extends over 14 amino acids. Germline lookup yields CDR1 SEHNR and CDR2 FQNEAQ (reference sequence).

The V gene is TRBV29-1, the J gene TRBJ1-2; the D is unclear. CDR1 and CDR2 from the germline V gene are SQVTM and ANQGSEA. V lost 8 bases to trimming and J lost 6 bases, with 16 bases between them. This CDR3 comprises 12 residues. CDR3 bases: TGCAGCTTCAGAGCGGGTGGACATGGCTACACCTTC. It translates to CSFRAGGHGYTF.

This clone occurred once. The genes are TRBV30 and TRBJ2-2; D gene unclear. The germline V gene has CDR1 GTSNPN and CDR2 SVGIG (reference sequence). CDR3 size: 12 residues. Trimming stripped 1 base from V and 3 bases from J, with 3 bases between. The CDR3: CAWSADTGELFF. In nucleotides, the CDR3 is TGTGCCTGGAGTGCCGACACCGGGGAGCTGTTTTTT. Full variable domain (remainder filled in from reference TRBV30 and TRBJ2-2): SQTIHQWPATLVQPVGSPLSLECTVEGTSNPNLYWYRQAAGRGLQLLFYSVGIGQISSEVPQNLSASRPQDRQFILSSKKLLLSDSGFYLCAWSADTGELFFGEGSRLTVL.

The CDR3 region is CAISESLGLAGNNEQFF. The CDR3 coding sequence is TGTGCCATCAGTGAGTCCTTAGGGCTAGCGGGGAACAATGAGCAGTTCTTC. The chain combines TRBV10-3 with TRBJ2-7, with 9 bases fitting TRBD2. The better agreement between TRBJ2-1 and the DNA end casts doubt on the J call. CDR3 length: 17 amino acids. Germline V CDR1 and CDR2: ENHRY, SYGVKD.

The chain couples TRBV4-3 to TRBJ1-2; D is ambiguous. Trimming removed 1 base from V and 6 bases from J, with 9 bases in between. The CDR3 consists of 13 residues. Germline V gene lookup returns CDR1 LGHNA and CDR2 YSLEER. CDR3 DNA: TGCGCCAGCAGCCAAGTTCGAGAGGATGGCTACACCTTC. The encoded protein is CASSQVREDGYTF.

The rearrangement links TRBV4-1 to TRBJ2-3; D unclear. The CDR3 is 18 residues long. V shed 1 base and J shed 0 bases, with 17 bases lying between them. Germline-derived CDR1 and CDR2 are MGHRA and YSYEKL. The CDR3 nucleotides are TGCGCCAGCAGCCAAGGAATTCCGGCAGCAAAAAGCACAGATACGCAGTATTTT. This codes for CASSQGIPAAKSTDTQYF.

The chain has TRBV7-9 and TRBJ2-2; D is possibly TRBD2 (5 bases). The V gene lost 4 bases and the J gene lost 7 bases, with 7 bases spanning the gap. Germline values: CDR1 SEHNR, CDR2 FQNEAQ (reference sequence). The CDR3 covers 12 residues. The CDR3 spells CASSYRDGELFF. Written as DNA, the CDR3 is TGTGCCAGCAGCTACCGGGACGGGGAGCTGTTTTTT.

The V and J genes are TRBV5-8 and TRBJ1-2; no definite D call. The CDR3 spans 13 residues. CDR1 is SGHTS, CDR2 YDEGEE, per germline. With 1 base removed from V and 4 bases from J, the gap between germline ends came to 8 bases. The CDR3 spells CASSLRQSYGYTF. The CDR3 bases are TGTGCCAGCAGCTTGAGGCAGAGCTATGGCTACACCTTC.

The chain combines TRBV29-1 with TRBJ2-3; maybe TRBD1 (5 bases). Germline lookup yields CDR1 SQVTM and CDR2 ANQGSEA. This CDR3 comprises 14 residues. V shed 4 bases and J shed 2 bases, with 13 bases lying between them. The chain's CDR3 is CSVVQDTSTDTQYF. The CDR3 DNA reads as TGCAGCGTTGTACAGGACACGTCCACAGATACGCAGTATTTT.

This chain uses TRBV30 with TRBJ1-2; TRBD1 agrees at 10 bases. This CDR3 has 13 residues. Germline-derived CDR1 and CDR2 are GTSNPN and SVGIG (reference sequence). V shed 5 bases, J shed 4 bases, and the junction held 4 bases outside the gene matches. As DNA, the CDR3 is TGTGCCTGGTCGACAGGGGGCAGCTATGGCTACACCTTC. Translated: CAWSTGGSYGYTF.

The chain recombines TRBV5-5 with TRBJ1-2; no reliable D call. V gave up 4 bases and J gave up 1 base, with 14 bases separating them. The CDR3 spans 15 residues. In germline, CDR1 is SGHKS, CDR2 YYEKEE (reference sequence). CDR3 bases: TGTGCCAGCAGCCGGCAGCCACCTAATAACTATGGCTACACCTTC. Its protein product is CASSRQPPNNYGYTF.

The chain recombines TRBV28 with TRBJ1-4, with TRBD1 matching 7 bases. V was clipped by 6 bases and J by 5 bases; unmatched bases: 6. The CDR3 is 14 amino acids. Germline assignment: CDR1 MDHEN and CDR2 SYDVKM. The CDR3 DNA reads TGTGCCAGCAGAACCGACAGGGCGAATGAAAAACTGTTTTTT. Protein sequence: CASRTDRANEKLFF. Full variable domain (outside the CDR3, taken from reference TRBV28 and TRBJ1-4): DVKVTQSSRYLVKRTGEKVFLECVQDMDHENMFWYRQDPGLGLRLIYFSYDVKMKEKGDIPEGYSVSREKKERFSLILESASTNQTSMYLCASRTDRANEKLFFGSGTQLSVL.

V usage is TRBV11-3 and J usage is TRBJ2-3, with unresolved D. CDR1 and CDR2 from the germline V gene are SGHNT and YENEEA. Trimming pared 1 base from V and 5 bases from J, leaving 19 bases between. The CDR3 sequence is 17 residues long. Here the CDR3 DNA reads TGTGCCAGCAGCTTAGTTATAGGGTGGGCTAGTGAAGATACGCAGTATTTT. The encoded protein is CASSLVIGWASEDTQYF.

The CDR3, as DNA: TGTGCCAGCTCACCCCCGGGACTAGCCTTAGGAGGGGGCACAGATACGCAGTATTTT. Protein: CASSPPGLALGGGTDTQYF. The chain is built from TRBV18 and TRBJ2-3; 9 bases map to TRBD2. Germline V lookup: CDR1 KGHSH, CDR2 LQKENI. The V segment lost 3 bases and the J segment 1 base; nucleotides outside the gene matches: 14. The CDR3 totals 19 residues.

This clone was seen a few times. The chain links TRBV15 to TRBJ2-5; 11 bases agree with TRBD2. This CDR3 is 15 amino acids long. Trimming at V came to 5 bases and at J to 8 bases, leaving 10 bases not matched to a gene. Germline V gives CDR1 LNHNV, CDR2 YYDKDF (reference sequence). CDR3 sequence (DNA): TGTGCCACCAGCGCCGGGACTAGCGGAGCAAAAACCCAGTACTTC. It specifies CATSAGTSGAKTQYF.

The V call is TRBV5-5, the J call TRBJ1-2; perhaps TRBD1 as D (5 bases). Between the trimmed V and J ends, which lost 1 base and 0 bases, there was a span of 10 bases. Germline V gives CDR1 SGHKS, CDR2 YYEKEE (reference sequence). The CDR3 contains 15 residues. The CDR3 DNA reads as TGTGCCAGCAGCTTGAGTCAGGGAACTAACTATGGCTACACCTTC. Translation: CASSLSQGTNYGYTF.

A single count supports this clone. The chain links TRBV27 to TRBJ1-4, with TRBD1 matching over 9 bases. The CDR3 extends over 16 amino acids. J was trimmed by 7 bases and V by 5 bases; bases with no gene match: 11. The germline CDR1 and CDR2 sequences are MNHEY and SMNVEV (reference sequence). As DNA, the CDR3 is TGTGCCAGCAGTCCGCAACCGGGACAGGGAACTGAAAAACTGTTTTTT. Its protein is CASSPQPGQGTEKLFF.

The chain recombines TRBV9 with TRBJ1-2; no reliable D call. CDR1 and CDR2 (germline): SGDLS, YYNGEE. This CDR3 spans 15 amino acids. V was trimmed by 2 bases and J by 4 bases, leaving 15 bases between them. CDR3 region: CASSVGSTEGYGYTF. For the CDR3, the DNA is TGTGCCAGCAGCGTTGGCTCCACTGAGGGCTATGGCTACACCTTC.